The clone carrying this T cell receptor beta chain has just one count. The antigen is not known. The sample belongs to a study of T cell responses to AZD1222 COVID-19 vaccine. Germline values: CDR1 MDHEN, CDR2 SYDVKM. J lost 7 bases, V lost 5 bases, and 4 bases had no gene match. CDR3 length: 12 residues. General observations from the study: Regions left unmutated in variants are reportedly the target of nearly half of spike-specific TCRs. CD4 TCRs associated with vaccination spanned spike, dominating at 160-218 and 743-854. Scientists sampled the repertoires only once the peak T cell response had passed.

The repertoire was sequenced with immunoSEQ multiplex PCR; TCRdb's copy has only in-frame clones and lacks some. Here the sample spans about 110,000 clones, roughly nine tenths being singletons. The chain recombines TRBV28 with TRBJ1-2; 7 bases fit TRBD1. This TCR was recovered from an adult in good health. The specimen was peripheral blood, collected on day 0 of MenACWY control vaccination. CDR3 region: CASSNAGGGYTF. The CDR3 region has the DNA TGTGCCAGCAGTAACGCAGGGGGTGGCTACACCTTC.